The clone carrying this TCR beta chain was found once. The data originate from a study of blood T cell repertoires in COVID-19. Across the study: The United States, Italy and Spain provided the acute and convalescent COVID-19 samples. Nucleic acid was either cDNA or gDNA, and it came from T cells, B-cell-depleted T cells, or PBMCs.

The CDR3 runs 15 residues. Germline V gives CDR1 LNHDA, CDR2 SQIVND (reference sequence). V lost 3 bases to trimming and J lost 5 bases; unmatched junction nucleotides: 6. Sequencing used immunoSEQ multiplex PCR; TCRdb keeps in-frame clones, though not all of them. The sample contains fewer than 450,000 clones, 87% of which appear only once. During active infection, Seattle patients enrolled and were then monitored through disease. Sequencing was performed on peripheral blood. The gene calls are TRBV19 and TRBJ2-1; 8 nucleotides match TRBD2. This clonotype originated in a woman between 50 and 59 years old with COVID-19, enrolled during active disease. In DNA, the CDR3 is TGTGCCAGTAGTATCAGCGGGAGACTGAACAATGAGCAGTTCTTC. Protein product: CASSISGRLNNEQFF.